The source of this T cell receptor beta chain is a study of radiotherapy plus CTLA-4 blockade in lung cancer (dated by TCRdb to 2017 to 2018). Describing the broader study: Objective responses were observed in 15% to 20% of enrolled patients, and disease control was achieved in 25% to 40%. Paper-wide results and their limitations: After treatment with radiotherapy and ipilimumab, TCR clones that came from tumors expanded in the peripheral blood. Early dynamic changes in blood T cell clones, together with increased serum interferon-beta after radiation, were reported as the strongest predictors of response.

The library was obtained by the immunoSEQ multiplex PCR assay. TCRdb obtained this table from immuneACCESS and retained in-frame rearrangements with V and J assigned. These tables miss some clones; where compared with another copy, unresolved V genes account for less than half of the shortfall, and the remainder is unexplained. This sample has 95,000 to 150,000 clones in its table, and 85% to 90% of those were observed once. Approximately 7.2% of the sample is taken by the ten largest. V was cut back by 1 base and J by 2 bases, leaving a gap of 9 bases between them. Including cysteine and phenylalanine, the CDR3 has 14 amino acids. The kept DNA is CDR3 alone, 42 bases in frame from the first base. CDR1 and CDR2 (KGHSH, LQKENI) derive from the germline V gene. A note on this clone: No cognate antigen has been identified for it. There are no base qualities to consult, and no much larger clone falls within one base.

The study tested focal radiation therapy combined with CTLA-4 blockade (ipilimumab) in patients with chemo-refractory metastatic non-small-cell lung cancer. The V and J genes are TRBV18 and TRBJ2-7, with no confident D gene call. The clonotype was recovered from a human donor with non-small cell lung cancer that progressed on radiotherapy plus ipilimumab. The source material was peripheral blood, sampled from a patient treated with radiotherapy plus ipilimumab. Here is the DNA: TGTGCCAGCTCACCACGGGATGGGCCCTACGAGCAGTACTTC. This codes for CASSPRDGPYEQYF.